Listed here is a single T cell receptor (beta chain). This sample was taken from a study of cytomegalovirus exposure and HLA in healthy donors. The PCR had 60 Vbeta and 13 Jbeta primers. Repertoires were generated with immunoSEQ multiplex PCR, while TCRdb's copy carries only in-frame clones and drops some. The table records 150,000 to 200,000 clones, around three quarters of them present only once. The CDR3 spans 15 residues. The germline V gene encodes CDR1 MNHEY and CDR2 SMNVEV (reference sequence). V gave up 7 bases and J gave up 1 base, with 16 bases separating them. The sequenced sample consisted of PBMCs. The source of this sequence is a man aged 35 to 55 in good health and CMV-seronegative. V gene TRBV27 combines with J gene TRBJ1-1; unclear D gene. The CDR3 sequence: CASNTISNTNTEAFF. Written as DNA, the CDR3 is TGTGCCAGCAATACTATATCGAACACGAACACTGAAGCTTTCTTT.